This is a list of T cell receptor beta chains from one sample in a study of shared clonotypes between healthy human individuals. Sequenced by immunoSEQ multiplex PCR; TCRdb stores in-frame clones only, minus some. This repertoire shows some 2.1 million clones, roughly 93% found once; its top ten account for more than 1.5%. Source material: naive CD8+ T cells from PBMCs. Receptor source: a man aged 18 to 30 in good health. Some clones in this sample may be carry-over from other donors' samples. The CDR3 runs from the conserved cysteine through the conserved F or W. Fields, in order: D gene, CDR3 length, V gene, J gene, CDR3 protein, CDR3 DNA. D genes are given only for firm matches.

.	13	TRBV18	TRBJ2-2	CASSPPTVGELFF	TGTGCCAGCTCACCACCGACAGTCGGGGAGCTGTTTTTT
TRBD2	16	TRBV2	TRBJ2-1	CASSDLMAGAYNEQFF	TGTGCCAGCAGTGATCTTATGGCGGGAGCTTACAATGAGCAGTTCTTC
.	14	TRBV27	TRBJ1-1	CASSLRSMNTEAFF	TGTGCCAGCAGTTTAAGATCCATGAACACTGAAGCTTTCTTT
TRBD2	18	TRBV5-6	TRBJ2-5	CASSLGMEPGLAEETQYF	TGTGCCAGCAGCTTAGGCATGGAACCGGGACTAGCGGAAGAGACCCAGTACTTC
.	16	TRBV6-5	TRBJ1-1	CASSYSLTQGRTEAFF	TGTGCCAGCAGTTACTCGCTCACCCAGGGGCGCACTGAAGCTTTCTTT
TRBD1	17	TRBV7-9	TRBJ1-1	CASSPGTGGLWDTEAFF	TGTGCCAGCAGCCCCGGGACAGGGGGCCTATGGGACACTGAAGCTTTCTTT
.	15	TRBV11-2	TRBJ1-5	CASSLTGGSNQPQHF	TGTGCCAGCAGCTTAACGGGGGGGAGCAATCAGCCCCAGCATTTT
.	15	TRBV13	TRBJ1-2	CASSLVSDSDYGYTF	TGTGCCAGCAGCTTAGTGTCCGACAGTGACTATGGCTACACCTTC
.	13	TRBV7-9	TRBJ1-1	CASSLGTGTEAFF	TGTGCCAGCAGCTTAGGTACAGGCACTGAAGCTTTCTTT
.	15	TRBV4-1	TRBJ1-1	CASSQDRGRATEAFF	TGCGCCAGCAGCCAAGATAGGGGCAGGGCCACTGAAGCTTTCTTT